This TCR beta chain is from a study of cytomegalovirus exposure and HLA in healthy donors (dated by TCRdb to 2015 to 2018). Regarding the study in general: An earlier analysis of roughly 500 of the donors reported about 250 Gb of sequence data and 100 million to 140 million unique TCR beta sequences from about 180 million T cells. An early release covering more than 500 HLA-typed donors comprised 250 to 350 gigabases of sequencing data and around 80 million unique TCR sequences. Of the roughly 400 genotyped donors, less than 85% were placed in the genetic ancestry cluster associated with self-reported Caucasian donors. The study was designed to test whether signatures of past pathogen exposure could be identified by cataloging public T cell receptors. Using immunosequencing, the study profiled T cell repertoires from about 650 subjects and related those repertoires to cytomegalovirus serostatus. Besides the first cohort of approximately 710 subjects, a separate validation cohort made up of about 120 different subjects was used. To predict cytomegalovirus infection status, the study combined high-throughput TCR immunosequencing, statistical association of individual TCRs with disease status, and machine learning. A later analysis re-examined previously published TCR beta repertoires from about 670 donors and added high-resolution HLA genotyping to investigate patterns of TCR occurrence. The later analysis used no new phenotypic data to find candidate immune exposures, relying instead on TCR beta sequences and their occurrence across donors. An earlier analysis of 500 to 750 of the donors applied high-throughput TCR beta sequencing to assess whether each TCR beta V gene segment acted as functional or pseudogenic. Donor age, sex, ethnicity and CMV serostatus were compiled alongside the repertoire data. A later genetic analysis took genome-wide SNP genotypes for about 65% of the 666 donors and used that subset as a discovery cohort. All discovery cohort repertoires had been generated on a single sequencing platform. Both class I and class II loci were covered by HLA typing, at four-digit resolution. Typing coverage varied by locus: 629-630 donors for A, B, C, DRB1 and DQB1; approximately 500 for DQA1; more than 600 for DPA1; 450 to 480 for DPB1. Roughly five DR-DQ haplotypes were handled as single units for association and clustering because linkage in the cohort was strong. Among roughly 400 genotyped donors of the cohort, an average of about 220,000 unique TCR beta nucleotide sequences was sequenced per donor, of which about 19% were non-productive. The study at large found these results: The only immune exposure information available for the cohort was CMV serostatus. Strong co-occurrence of HLA alleles, especially DR and DQ, made assigning TCR associations to individual alleles difficult. The authors suggested that the approach could potentially be generalized to other disease states and immunological phenotypes. In a later analysis, HLA-associated TCR beta chains showed more clonal expansion and lower generation probabilities than non-associated chains that were equally common. Specific HLA alleles were associated with 18,000 or so TCR beta sequences at a false discovery rate of 0.05 in a later analysis. A cluster of highly shared sequence variants was judged likely to be a technical artifact of the sequencing pipeline. An association between a missense DCLRE1C variant and V-gene and J-gene trimming of TCR beta chains was found in a later genetic analysis and replicated in an independent cohort. The study listed 150 to 200 TCR beta chains as associated with cytomegalovirus. Because counts were too low, roughly 16 rarely observed V segments, including chromosome 9 orphons, were left out of the earlier analysis of several hundred of the donors. Correlated functional status among segregating V segments might be attributable to linkage disequilibrium, but an unknown experimental factor could not be ruled out. In a later analysis, the rate of TCR association differed among HLA loci, with DRB1 alleles having the most associated TCRs and HLA-C alleles having the fewest. A later genetic analysis reported fewer N-insertions in productive TCRs among donors in an Asian-associated ancestry cluster than the approximately 670-donor mean. In this cohort, only TCR beta chains were sequenced, and detectable features were limited by the absence of alpha or paired-chain data. Cytomegalovirus status was reported to be diagnosed by the classifier with high specificity and sensitivity in both the original and validation cohorts. In a later analysis, several top co-occurrence clusters were reported to appear linked to parvovirus B19, influenza, CMV and Epstein-Barr virus. An earlier analysis of around 540 of the donors showed that most TCR beta V segments appeared in productive rearrangements either about 87% or about 30% of the time, which broadly matched IMGT annotations. Presence/absence analyses assumed roughly uniform sequencing depth across donors, an assumption that may not hold. Most CMV-associated TCR beta chains appeared to be HLA-restricted in a later analysis, and the HLA associations seemed to be driven largely by CMV exposure. A further reported finding was that TCR beta sequences accurately predicted the HLA-A and HLA-B alleles for most subjects in the first cohort. A few of the identified cytomegalovirus-associated TCR beta chains were confirmed in vitro to be specific for cytomegalovirus antigens. Because HLA typing was missing for some donors at each locus, association tests included only the typed subset. Most TCR sequences were seen in very few donors, while some public TCRs were found in many individuals.

The cohort comprised 666 healthy bone marrow donors. Cohort members were all nominally healthy when sampled, although unrecorded immune exposures were likely present. The donor was CMV seronegative and belonged to the group of over 300 seronegative cohort members. Each donor provided a peripheral blood sample, and peripheral blood mononuclear cells were used for TCR beta sequencing. The Qiagen DNeasy Blood Extraction Kit was used to extract genomic DNA from the blood cell samples. Note on this clone: Its recognized antigen is unknown. No clone much larger than this one lies a single base away; base qualities are absent.

The protocol used for the library was the immunoSEQ multiplex PCR assay. A mixture of 60 forward primers for TCR Vbeta segments and 13 reverse primers for TCR Jbeta segments was used in the multiplex PCR. The CDR3 region of rearranged TCR beta genes was amplified from genomic DNA with a multiplex PCR assay. The amplified TCR beta libraries were sequenced on the Illumina HiSeq System as 87-base-pair reads. In the authors' own workflow: In a later analysis, roughly 80 million unique TCR beta chains were counted across the 500 to 700 repertoires, and about 10 million of these chains were shared by at least two donors. Raw reads were error-corrected and collapsed into unique sequences with a nearest-neighbor algorithm that merged closely related sequences to remove PCR and sequencing errors. Alignment of CDR3 sequences to IMGT reference sequences was used to assign V, D and J gene segments. For a sequence to be retained, a match of at least six nucleotides to both a V gene segment and a J gene segment was required. A rearrangement was called productive if the CDR3 had no stop codons and remained in frame with V and J, and every other rearrangement was called non-productive. CDR3 was defined by IMGT convention, running from the second conserved V-encoded cysteine to the conserved J-encoded phenylalanine. Sequences without an unambiguous match to a single V gene segment were excluded from the earlier analysis of 450 to 750 of the donors. An earlier analysis of a few hundred of the donors called V segments functional above 56.7% productive rearrangements and segregating when the between-donor standard deviation exceeded 5%. To diagnose cytomegalovirus status from the catalog of TCR beta chain sequences, a statistical classification framework was built. A later analysis assigned V and J genes by comparing TCR nucleotide sequences with IMGT/GENE-DB human TR gene sequences. In a later analysis, CDR3 sequences and most-parsimonious VDJ recombination scenarios were assigned using the TCRdist pipeline. In a later analysis, each TCR beta chain was defined by its CDR3 amino acid sequence together with its V-gene family, and reads lacking a unique V-gene family were excluded. In a later analysis, some 600 highly shared, low-generation-probability nucleotide sequences were removed to address suspected cross-contamination and a sequencing artifact. A later analysis calculated a clonal expansion index for each public chain from normalized within-repertoire ranks of inferred template counts. Generation probabilities in a later analysis came from a VDJ recombination model fitted to out-of-frame rearrangements, and those results were checked against IGoR. A later analysis scored TCR-TCR, TCR-HLA and TCR-CMV co-occurrence with hypergeometric tests, applying a repertoire-size bias correction to TCR pairs. A later analysis estimated false discovery rates by permuting HLA or CMV assignments 20 times. In a later analysis, co-occurring TCRs were grouped using DBSCAN, with TCRdist sequence similarity added in when clustering inside HLA-allele-positive subsets. Co-occurrence clustering excluded repertoires with fewer than 30,000 or more than 120,000 public chains, plus five with anomalous nucleotide sharing. Entries here come from immuneACCESS through TCRdb and include only in-frame sequences with V and J called. Some clones fail to appear in such tables; in the studies checked, an unresolved V gene covers under half of the shortfall, and the cause of the remainder is unknown. Clone size and the V and J calls come from that table; the DNA yielded D and trimming. The table for this sample lists fewer than 300,000 clones; about four fifths of them were counted only once. The ten top clones hold 0.3% of the sample.

The specimen was PBMCs. The TCR sequence derives from a girl aged 2 to 10 in good health and CMV-seronegative.

The DNA sequence is as follows: TGTGCCAGCAGCTTGGACGGAGTCTCTGGGGCCAACGTCCTGACTTTC. This encodes CASSLDGVSGANVLTF. This chain is built from TRBV5-4 and TRBJ2-6, with the identity of the D gene unclear. Trimming takes 0 bases from V and 0 bases from J, and the germline ends sit 7 bases apart. From its cysteine to its phenylalanine, the CDR3 spans 16 amino acids. The read is trimmed to its CDR3 DNA, 48 bases read in frame from base 1. Taken from the germline V gene (reference sequence), the CDR1 and CDR2 loops are SGHNT and YYREEE.